The 16 T cell receptor beta chains in this list originate from one sample, sequenced in a study of T-cell memory formation after mild COVID-19. TCRdb redid the calling of the 5' RACE reads with MiXCR, one entry per CDR3 protein. The data hold tens of thousands of distinct CDR3 sequences, with 6.1% observed a single time. The sequenced sample consisted of PBMCs or a T cell subset sorted from them (not recorded which). The receptors here all came from an adult who had mild COVID-19 (a few samples of this study predate the infection). Cell type and time point are not known.

This chain joins TRBV12-3 or TRBV12-4 and TRBJ1-4, with D maybe TRBD1 (5 bases). V was pared by 6 bases and J by 5 bases, with 13 bases between. CDR3 length equals 14 residues. Here the CDR3 DNA reads TGTGCCAGCAGCCACTCGGGGCCCAATGAAAAACTGTTTTTT. Encoded protein: CASSHSGPNEKLFF.

This clonotype was found a few times. The chain couples TRBV10-3 to TRBJ1-4, with 8 positions matching TRBD1. Germline CDR1 reads ENHRY; CDR2 reads SYGVKD. The CDR3 is made up of 12 amino acids. After removal of 9 bases from V and 8 bases from J, the junction contained 5 bases not matched to a gene. In nucleotides, the CDR3 is TGTGCCATTGGGACAGGAGGAGAAAAACTGTTTTTT. As protein: CAIGTGGEKLFF.

The chain joins TRBV7-2 to TRBJ2-7; 10 nucleotides line up with TRBD2. The V and J ends lost 10 bases and 4 bases, in that order; junction bases with no gene match: 13. Germline values: CDR1 SGHTA, CDR2 FQGNSA. The CDR3 sequence is 15 residues long. The CDR3, as DNA: TGTGCCACCCACACGGGCTTAGCGGGAGGATACGAGCAGTACTTC. This gives the protein CATHTGLAGGYEQYF.

This clonotype was counted only a few times. This chain links TRBV11-2 with TRBJ2-1; 10 bases are a match to TRBD2. There are 15 residues in the CDR3. J gave up 7 bases and V 1 base, and 4 bases lay outside the gene matches. Germline CDR1 SGHAT, CDR2 FQNNGV. The CDR3 region has the DNA TGTGCCAGCAGCTTAGTTCTAGCGGGAGATAATGAGCAGTTCTTC. It translates to CASSLVLAGDNEQFF.

This clonotype has only one observation. The rearrangement links TRBV14 to TRBJ1-1; D is unclear. V was cut by 3 bases and J by 5 bases, with 13 bases left in between. The CDR3 consists of 14 residues. Per the germline V gene, CDR1 is SGHDN and CDR2 is FVKESK. In DNA form, the CDR3 reads TGTGCCAGCAGCCACCCCGGGAGCGGGACTGAAGCTTTCTTT. Translation gives CASSHPGSGTEAFF.

There are many counts of this clonotype. The V and J genes are TRBV11-2 and TRBJ2-7, with 9 bases lining up with TRBD1. Trimming took 1 base from V and 1 from J; bases not matched to a gene: 5. Germline V CDR1 and CDR2: SGHAT, FQNNGV. CDR3 length: 16 residues. CDR3: CASSLVRGQGSYEQYF. The CDR3 DNA reads TGTGCCAGCAGCTTAGTTCGGGGACAGGGATCCTACGAGCAGTACTTC. Drawing the rest from reference TRBV11-2 and TRBJ2-7, the complete variable domain is EAGVAQSPRYKIIEKRQSVAFWCNPISGHATLYWYQQILGQGPKLLIQFQNNGVVDDSQLPKDRFSAERLKGVDSTLKIQPAKLEDSAVYLCASSLVRGQGSYEQYFGPGTRLTVT.

The V and J genes are TRBV7-3 and TRBJ1-1; D possibly corresponds to TRBD1 (5 bases). Germline-derived CDR1 and CDR2 are SGHTA and FQGTGA. The CDR3 consists of 15 residues. Trimming took 5 bases from V and 1 from J, leaving 14 bases between them. CDR3 nucleotides: TGTGCCAGCAGCCCCCGGGGGGAGCCGAACACTGAAGCTTTCTTT. Translated: CASSPRGEPNTEAFF.

Within the sample, this clonotype is medium-sized. The chain recombines TRBV5-1 with TRBJ2-7; D gene uncertain. Trimming removed 0 bases at V and 7 bases at J, with 11 bases between. In germline, CDR1 is SGHRS, CDR2 YFSETQ. This CDR3 spans 13 amino acids. The CDR3 protein is CASSLAGSREQYF. Here the CDR3 DNA reads TGCGCCAGCAGCTTGGCCGGATCGAGGGAGCAGTACTTC. The whole variable domain, filled in from reference TRBV5-1 and TRBJ2-7, reads KAGVTQTPRYLIKTRGQQVTLSCSPISGHRSVSWYQQTPGQGLQFLFEYFSETQRNKGNFPGRFSGRQFSNSRSEMNVSTLELGDSALYLCASSLAGSREQYFGPGTRLTVT.

This clonotype occurred many times. This chain connects TRBV5-1 to TRBJ2-7; the D gene is possibly TRBD1 (5 bases). The germline gives CDR1 SGHRS, CDR2 YFSETQ. Trimming cost V 0 bases and J 0 bases, with 10 bases left between them. The CDR3 is 15 amino acids. CDR3 sequence: CASSLEVTASYEQYF. The CDR3 DNA reads TGCGCCAGCAGCTTGGAAGTGACAGCCTCCTACGAGCAGTACTTC.

With regard to this clonotype: The junction and the germline gene differ at one end; a read error may be behind it. The chain couples TRBV6-2 or TRBV6-3 to TRBJ2-7; D is perhaps TRBD1 or TRBD2 (6 bases each). Germline V gene data show CDR1 as MNHEY and CDR2 as SVGEGT. CDR3 length: 11 residues. The CDR3 region is CASSRGDLIRF. The CDR3 DNA is TGTGCCAGCAGTAGGGGGGACTTGATTCGATTC.

This clonotype turned up a few times. J is TRBJ1-1 and V is TRBV20-1; D not resolved. Deletions cut 4 bases from V and 5 bases from J, with 11 bases between. Per germline, CDR1 DFQATT and CDR2 SNEGSKA (reference sequence). The CDR3 consists of 12 residues. CDR3 DNA: TGCAGTGCTATGGACGACGAGACTGAAGCTTTCTTT. Protein product: CSAMDDETEAFF.

This clonotype was counted only a few times. The chain couples TRBV20-1 to TRBJ2-7; a weak D match, TRBD1 (5 bases). CDR1 DFQATT and CDR2 SNEGSKA come from the germline V gene (reference sequence). This CDR3 is built from 13 residues. Trimming pared 3 bases from V and 3 bases from J, leaving 12 bases between. The CDR3 DNA sequence: TGCAGTGCTAGCATCGACAGCGTCTACGAGCAGTACTTC. Amino acid sequence: CSASIDSVYEQYF.

This chain links TRBV19 with TRBJ2-7; D tentatively reads TRBD1 or TRBD2 (5 bases each). V was shortened by 2 bases and J by 3 bases, with 14 bases between the two germline ends. Looked up from germline, CDR1 is LNHDA and CDR2 is SQIVND (reference sequence). CDR3 size: 15 residues. For the CDR3, the DNA is TGTGCCAGTAGTATATACGGGACCGCCGACTACGAGCAGTACTTC. This gives the protein CASSIYGTADYEQYF.

The chain's CDR3 is CASSLEGQGRMQFF. The CDR3 DNA reads TGTGCCAGCAGCTTGGAAGGACAGGGGAGAATGCAGTTCTTC. This chain uses TRBV5-6 with TRBJ2-1, with 9 bases lining up with TRBD1. The CDR3 length is 14 residues. Germline loops: CDR1 SGHDT, CDR2 YYEEEE. Trimming cost V 0 bases and J 12 bases; bases outside gene matches: 7.

This clonotype has just a few counts. The genes are TRBV4-2 and TRBJ2-1; no firm D call. The length of the CDR3 is 16 residues. The germline gives CDR1 LGHNA, CDR2 YNFKEQ. V was cut by 1 base and J by 0 bases, with 10 bases left in between. The CDR3 nucleotides are TGTGCCAGCAGCCAAGTTAGGGCGGACTCCTACAATGAGCAGTTCTTC. This translates into CASSQVRADSYNEQFF.

This clonotype occurred a few times. V gene TRBV6-1 combines with J gene TRBJ1-5; 7 bases are shared with TRBD1. CDR1 is MNHNS and CDR2 is SASEGT in the germline V gene. This CDR3 has 15 residues. Trimming cost V 2 bases and J 7 bases; bases outside gene matches: 8. CDR3 protein: CASSEPGTAGQPQHF. The CDR3 nucleotides read TGTGCCAGCAGTGAACCCGGGACAGCTGGGCAGCCCCAGCATTTT.